This entry lists 4 T cell receptor beta chains sequenced from one sample in a study of T cell changes during pregnancy in multiple sclerosis. Measured with immunoSEQ multiplex PCR; TCRdb has only the in-frame clones, and not every one. The repertoire holds some 85,000 clones, with roughly 95% as singletons. Source: peripheral blood, taken in the second trimester of pregnancy. These receptors were obtained from a female donor in good health, enrolled as a control in a pregnancy study.

The gene calls are TRBV2 and TRBJ2-3; a possible D gene is TRBD2 (5 bases). V was cut by 8 bases and J by 6 bases, with 9 bases left in between. The CDR3 consists of 11 residues. Per germline, CDR1 SNHLY and CDR2 FYNNEI. The CDR3 loop reads CASGLWDTQYF. CDR3 coding DNA: TGTGCCAGCGGACTCTGGGATACGCAGTATTTT.

This clone appeared a single time. The V and J genes are TRBV5-1 and TRBJ1-5; D is undetermined. The CDR3 has 15 residues. V was shortened by 2 bases and J by 5 bases, with 14 bases between the two germline ends. Germline V lookup: CDR1 SGHRS, CDR2 YFSETQ. CDR3 loop: CASSLGGEEYQPQHF. Written as DNA, the CDR3 is TGCGCCAGCAGCTTAGGCGGGGAGGAGTATCAGCCCCAGCATTTT.

This chain's CDR3 is CASSLDSGQSSYEQYF. The CDR3 coding sequence is TGTGCCAGCAGCTTAGACTCAGGACAGAGCTCCTACGAGCAGTACTTC. This rearrangement joins TRBV11-2 to TRBJ2-7; weak D call: TRBD1 (6 bases). The CDR3 spans 16 residues. CDR1 is SGHAT, CDR2 FQNNGV, per germline. V was pared by 0 bases and J by 0 bases, with 12 bases between.

The V call is TRBV19, the J call TRBJ1-1; the match to TRBD1 covers 11 bases. Germline CDR1 reads LNHDA; CDR2 reads SQIVND (reference sequence). CDR3 length: 18 residues. The J segment lost 3 bases and the V segment lost 5 bases, leaving 14 bases of the junction unmatched. CDR3: CASSRRTGGVKGDTEAFF. The CDR3 DNA sequence: TGTGCCAGTAGTCGCCGGACAGGGGGCGTAAAGGGTGACACTGAAGCTTTCTTT. The full variable domain, rest sourced from reference TRBV19 and TRBJ1-1, is DGGITQSPKYLFRKEGQNVTLSCEQNLNHDAMYWYRQDPGQGLRLIYYSQIVNDFQKGDIAEGYSVSREKKESFPLTVTSAQKNPTAFYLCASSRRTGGVKGDTEAFFGQGTRLTVV.